These T cell receptor beta chains were read from a single sample in a study of vaccination and CD4 T cells after COVID-19. TCRdb recomputed calls from the PCR reads with MiXCR, one row per CDR3 protein. The sample shows tens of thousands of distinct CDR3 sequences, 25% to 35% of them seen only once. Which antigens these TCRs recognize remains unknown. Sequenced material: CD4+ T cells from blood, cultured in vitro, taken about 7 months after SARS-CoV-2 vaccination. The receptor source for this set is a human donor who had recovered from COVID-19. Both conserved end residues are part of each CDR3. The D gene is left open where the match is weak. Clone sizes are given selectively: once, few, many, or a class where the clone is expanded.

j_gene: TRBJ2-7
d_gene: .
v_gene: TRBV27
len: 15
abundance: .
CDR3nt: TGTGCCACCAGCAGTGCATGGGACAACTCCTACGAGCAGTACTTC
CDR3aa: CATSSAWDNSYEQYF

j_gene: TRBJ2-7
d_gene: .
v_gene: TRBV6-1
len: 13
abundance: .
CDR3nt: TGTGCCCCCCGGGCTTCAAGCTCCTACGAGCAGTACTTC
CDR3aa: CAPRASSSYEQYF

j_gene: TRBJ2-7
d_gene: TRBD2
v_gene: TRBV6-1
len: 15
abundance: few
CDR3nt: TGTGCCAGCCGGGGAGCGGGAGAGAAACCCTACGAGCAGTACTTC
CDR3aa: CASRGAGEKPYEQYF

j_gene: TRBJ2-1
d_gene: .
v_gene: TRBV7-8
len: 15
abundance: medium-sized
CDR3nt: TGTGCCAGCAGCTTGAGGCTAGCGTTCTACAATGAGCAGTTCTTC
CDR3aa: CASSLRLAFYNEQFF

j_gene: TRBJ1-6
d_gene: .
v_gene: TRBV20-1
len: 14
abundance: many
CDR3nt: TGCAGTGCTAGTGGGGTTTTCGATAATTCACCCCTCCACTTT
CDR3aa: CSASGVFDNSPLHF

j_gene: TRBJ2-7
d_gene: TRBD2
v_gene: TRBV6-1
len: 21
abundance: .
CDR3nt: TGTGCCAGCAGTGAAAGGTGGGGACTAGCGGGAGGGCCCATAGTACGTGACGAGCAGTACTTC
CDR3aa: CASSERWGLAGGPIVRDEQYF

j_gene: TRBJ2-7
d_gene: TRBD1
v_gene: TRBV19
len: 12
abundance: few
CDR3nt: TGTGCCAGTAGCTACAGGGGGTCCGAGCAGTACTTC
CDR3aa: CASSYRGSEQYF

j_gene: TRBJ2-7
d_gene: TRBD1
v_gene: TRBV20-1
len: 14
abundance: few
CDR3nt: TGTAGTGCTCTAAACCGGGACAGACCTTACGAGCAGTACTTC
CDR3aa: CSALNRDRPYEQYF

j_gene: TRBJ2-3
d_gene: .
v_gene: TRBV6-1
len: 14
abundance: few
CDR3nt: TGTGCCGGAACAAGACAGACCGGCACAGATACGCAGTATTTT
CDR3aa: CAGTRQTGTDTQYF

j_gene: TRBJ2-3
d_gene: TRBD2
v_gene: TRBV10-3
len: 13
abundance: .
CDR3nt: TGTGCCATCAGTGGCAGTGGGGGGGTTAGGGAGTATTTT
CDR3aa: CAISGSGGVREYF

j_gene: TRBJ2-5
d_gene: .
v_gene: TRBV20-1
len: 14
abundance: medium-sized
CDR3nt: TGCAGTGCTAGAGGAGGGACTGCGGCGGAGACCCAGTACTTC
CDR3aa: CSARGGTAAETQYF

j_gene: TRBJ2-5
d_gene: TRBD1
v_gene: TRBV5-5
len: 15
abundance: .
CDR3nt: TGTGCCAGCAGCCAAGGGACAGGGCGACAAGAGACCCAGTACTTC
CDR3aa: CASSQGTGRQETQYF

j_gene: TRBJ2-7
d_gene: TRBD2
v_gene: TRBV7-3
len: 15
abundance: few
CDR3nt: TGTGCCAGCAGCCCAATAGCGGGAGGGCCATTTCGCTCAGACTTC
CDR3aa: CASSPIAGGPFRSDF

j_gene: TRBJ2-7
d_gene: .
v_gene: TRBV27
len: 13
abundance: few
CDR3nt: TGTGCCAGCAGTTCTCGGACCTCCTACGAGCAGTACTTC
CDR3aa: CASSSRTSYEQYF

j_gene: TRBJ1-2
d_gene: .
v_gene: TRBV10-2
len: 14
abundance: .
CDR3nt: TGCGCCAGCAGACCCACCGGGACGGATTATGGCTACACCTTC
CDR3aa: CASRPTGTDYGYTF

j_gene: TRBJ2-7
d_gene: .
v_gene: TRBV20-1
len: 10
abundance: .
CDR3nt: TGCAGTGCTAGTAAGGGGGGGCAGTACTTC
CDR3aa: CSASKGGQYF

j_gene: TRBJ1-5
d_gene: .
v_gene: TRBV28
len: 13
abundance: .
CDR3nt: TGTGCCAGCAGTTTATACAGCAATCAGCCCCAGCATTTT
CDR3aa: CASSLYSNQPQHF

j_gene: TRBJ2-7
d_gene: TRBD1
v_gene: TRBV6-1
len: 15
abundance: .
CDR3nt: TGTGCCAGCACCCCACTGGGGACAGGGGTCTACGAGCAGTACTTC
CDR3aa: CASTPLGTGVYEQYF